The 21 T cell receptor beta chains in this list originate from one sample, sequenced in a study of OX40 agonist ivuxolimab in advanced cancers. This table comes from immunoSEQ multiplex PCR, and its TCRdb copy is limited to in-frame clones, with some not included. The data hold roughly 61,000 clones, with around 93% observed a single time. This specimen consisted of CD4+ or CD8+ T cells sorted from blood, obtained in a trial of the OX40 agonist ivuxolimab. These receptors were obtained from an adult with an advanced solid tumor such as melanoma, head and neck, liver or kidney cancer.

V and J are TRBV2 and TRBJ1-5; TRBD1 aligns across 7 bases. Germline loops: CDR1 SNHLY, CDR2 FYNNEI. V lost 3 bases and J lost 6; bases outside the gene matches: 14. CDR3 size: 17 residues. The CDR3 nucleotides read TGTGCCAGCAGTGATGTGGCAGGGAGGGACAGAGGTCAGCCCCAGCATTTT. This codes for CASSDVAGRDRGQPQHF.

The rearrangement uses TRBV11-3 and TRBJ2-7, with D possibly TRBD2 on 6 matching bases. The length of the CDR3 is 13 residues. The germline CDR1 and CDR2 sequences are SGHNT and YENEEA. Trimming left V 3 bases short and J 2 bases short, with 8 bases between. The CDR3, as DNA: TGTGCCAGCAGCTTCGGACTAACCTACGAGCAGTACTTC. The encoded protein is CASSFGLTYEQYF.

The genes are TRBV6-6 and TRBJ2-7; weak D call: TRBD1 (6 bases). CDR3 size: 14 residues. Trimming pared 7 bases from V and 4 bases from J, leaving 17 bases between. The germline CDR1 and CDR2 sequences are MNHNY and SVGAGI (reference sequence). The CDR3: CASTEQGPRYEQYF. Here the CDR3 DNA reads TGTGCCAGCACAGAACAGGGTCCCCGTTACGAGCAGTACTTC.

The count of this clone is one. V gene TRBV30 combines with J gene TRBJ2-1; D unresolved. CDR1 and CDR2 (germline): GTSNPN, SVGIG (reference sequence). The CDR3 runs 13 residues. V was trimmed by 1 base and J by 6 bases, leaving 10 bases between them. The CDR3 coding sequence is TGTGCCTGGAGTGACACGAATCTCAATGAGCAGTTCTTC. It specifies CAWSDTNLNEQFF.

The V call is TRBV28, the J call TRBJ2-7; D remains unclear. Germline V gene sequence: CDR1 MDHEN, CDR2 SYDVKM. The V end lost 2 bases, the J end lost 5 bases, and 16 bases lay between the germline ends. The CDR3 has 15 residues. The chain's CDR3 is CASSLGIQNVHEQYF. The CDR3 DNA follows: TGTGCCAGCAGTTTAGGCATCCAGAACGTCCACGAGCAGTACTTC. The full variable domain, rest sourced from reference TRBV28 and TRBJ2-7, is DVKVTQSSRYLVKRTGEKVFLECVQDMDHENMFWYRQDPGLGLRLIYFSYDVKMKEKGDIPEGYSVSREKKERFSLILESASTNQTSMYLCASSLGIQNVHEQYFGPGTRLTVT.

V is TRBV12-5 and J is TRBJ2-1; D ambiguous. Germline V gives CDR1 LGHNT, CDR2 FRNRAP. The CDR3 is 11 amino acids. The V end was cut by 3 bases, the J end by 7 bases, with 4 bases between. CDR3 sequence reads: CASGLGNEQFF. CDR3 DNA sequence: TGTGCTAGTGGTTTAGGGAATGAGCAGTTCTTC.

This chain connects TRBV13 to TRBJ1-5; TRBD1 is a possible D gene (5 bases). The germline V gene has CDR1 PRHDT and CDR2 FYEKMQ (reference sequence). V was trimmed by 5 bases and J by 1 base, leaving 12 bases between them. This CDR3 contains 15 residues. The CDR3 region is CASSKGLLSNQPQHF. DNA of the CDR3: TGTGCCAGCAGCAAGGGGTTGTTAAGCAATCAGCCCCAGCATTTT.

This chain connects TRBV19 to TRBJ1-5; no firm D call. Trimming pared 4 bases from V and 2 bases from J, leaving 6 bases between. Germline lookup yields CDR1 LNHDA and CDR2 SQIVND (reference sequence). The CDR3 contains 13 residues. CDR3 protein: CASSSFGNQPQHF. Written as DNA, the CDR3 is TGTGCCAGTAGTAGTTTCGGCAATCAGCCCCAGCATTTT.

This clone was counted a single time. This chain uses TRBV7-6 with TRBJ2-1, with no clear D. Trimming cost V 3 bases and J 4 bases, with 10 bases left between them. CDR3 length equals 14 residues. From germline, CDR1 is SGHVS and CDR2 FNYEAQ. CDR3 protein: CASSFDGIYNEQFF. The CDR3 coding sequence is TGTGCCAGCAGCTTTGATGGGATATACAATGAGCAGTTCTTC.

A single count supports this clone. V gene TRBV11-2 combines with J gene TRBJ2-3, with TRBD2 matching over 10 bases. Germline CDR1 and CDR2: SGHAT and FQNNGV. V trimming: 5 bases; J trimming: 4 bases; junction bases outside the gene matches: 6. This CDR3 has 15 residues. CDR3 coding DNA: TGTGCCAGCAGCGTGGGACTAGCGAAGCCAGATACGCAGTATTTT. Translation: CASSVGLAKPDTQYF. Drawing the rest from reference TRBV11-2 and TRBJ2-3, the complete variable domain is EAGVAQSPRYKIIEKRQSVAFWCNPISGHATLYWYQQILGQGPKLLIQFQNNGVVDDSQLPKDRFSAERLKGVDSTLKIQPAKLEDSAVYLCASSVGLAKPDTQYFGPGTRLTVL.

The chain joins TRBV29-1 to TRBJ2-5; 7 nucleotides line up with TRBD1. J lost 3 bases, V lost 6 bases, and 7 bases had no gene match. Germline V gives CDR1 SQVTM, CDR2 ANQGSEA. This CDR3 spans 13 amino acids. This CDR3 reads CSVRHGTEETQYF. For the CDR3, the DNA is TGCAGCGTCCGACACGGGACAGAAGAGACCCAGTACTTC.

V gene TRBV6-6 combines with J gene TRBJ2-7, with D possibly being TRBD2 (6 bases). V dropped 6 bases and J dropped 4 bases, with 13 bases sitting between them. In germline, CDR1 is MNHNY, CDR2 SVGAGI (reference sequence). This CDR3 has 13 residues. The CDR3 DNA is TGTGCCAGCAGCCTATCGGGGGTATACGAGCAGTACGTC. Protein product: CASSLSGVYEQYV.

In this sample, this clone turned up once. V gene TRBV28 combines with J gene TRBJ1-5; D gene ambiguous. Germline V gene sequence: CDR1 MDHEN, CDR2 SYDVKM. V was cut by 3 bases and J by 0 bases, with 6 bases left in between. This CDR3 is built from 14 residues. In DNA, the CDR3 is TGTGCCAGCAGTTTCTGGTATAGCAATCAGCCCCAGCATTTT. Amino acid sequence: CASSFWYSNQPQHF.

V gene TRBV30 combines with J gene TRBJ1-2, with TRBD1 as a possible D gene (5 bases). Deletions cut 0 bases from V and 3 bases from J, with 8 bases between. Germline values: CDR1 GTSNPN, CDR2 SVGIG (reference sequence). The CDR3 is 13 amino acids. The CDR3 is CAWSVGGYYGYTF. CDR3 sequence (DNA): TGTGCCTGGAGTGTCGGGGGATACTATGGCTACACCTTC.

The CDR3 spells CASSYVGTGGGYTF. DNA of the CDR3: TGTGCCAGCAGTTACGTTGGGACAGGGGGAGGCTACACCTTC. J is TRBJ1-2 and V is TRBV6-5; 11 nucleotides agree with TRBD1. The CDR3 loop spans 14 amino acids. Trimming took 2 bases from V and 8 from J; bases not matched to a gene: 4. Germline V gene lookup returns CDR1 MNHEY and CDR2 SVGAGI.

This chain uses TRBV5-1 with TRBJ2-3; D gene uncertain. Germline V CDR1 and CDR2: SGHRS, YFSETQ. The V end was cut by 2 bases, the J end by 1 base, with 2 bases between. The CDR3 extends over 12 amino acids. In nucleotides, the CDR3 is TGCGCCAGCAGCTTTCGCACAGATACGCAGTATTTT. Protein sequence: CASSFRTDTQYF.

The CDR3 here is CAWSPGTGNNEQFF. In nucleotides, the CDR3 is TGTGCCTGGAGTCCTGGGACGGGCAACAATGAGCAGTTCTTC. The chain uses TRBV30 and TRBJ2-1; the D gene could be TRBD1 or TRBD2 (5 bases each). This CDR3 contains 14 residues. CDR1 is GTSNPN and CDR2 is SVGIG in the germline V gene (reference sequence). Trimming shortened V by 2 bases and J by 5 bases, and 13 bases separated the two germline ends.

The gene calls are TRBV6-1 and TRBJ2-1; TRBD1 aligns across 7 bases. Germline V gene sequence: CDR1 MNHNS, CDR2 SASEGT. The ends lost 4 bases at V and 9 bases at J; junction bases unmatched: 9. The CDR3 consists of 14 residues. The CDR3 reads CASSVLAGGVEQFF. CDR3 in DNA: TGTGCCAGCAGTGTTTTGGCAGGGGGAGTTGAGCAGTTCTTC.

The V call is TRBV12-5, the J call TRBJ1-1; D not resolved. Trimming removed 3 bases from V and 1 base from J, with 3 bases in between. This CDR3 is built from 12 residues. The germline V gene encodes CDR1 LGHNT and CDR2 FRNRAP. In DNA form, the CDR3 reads TGTGCTAGTGGTTTCGAGAACACTGAAGCTTTCTTT. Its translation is CASGFENTEAFF.

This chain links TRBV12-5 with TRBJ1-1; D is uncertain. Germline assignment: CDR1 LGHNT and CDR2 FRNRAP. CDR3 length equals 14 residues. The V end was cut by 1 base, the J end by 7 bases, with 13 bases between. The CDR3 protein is CASGLESWGFEAFF. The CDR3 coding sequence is TGTGCTAGTGGTTTGGAGTCCTGGGGATTTGAAGCTTTCTTT.

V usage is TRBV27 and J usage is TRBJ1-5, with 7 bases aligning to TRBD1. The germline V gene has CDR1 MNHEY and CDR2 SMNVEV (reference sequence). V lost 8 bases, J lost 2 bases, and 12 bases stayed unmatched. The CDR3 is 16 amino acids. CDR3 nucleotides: TGTGCCAGCGGGGGGACCGGGACAGTCGGCAATCAGCCCCAGCATTTT. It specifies CASGGTGTVGNQPQHF.